The sequence of this T cell receptor beta chain was determined in a study of cytomegalovirus exposure and HLA in healthy donors. Regarding the study as a whole: Later work showed greater clonal expansion in HLA-associated TCR beta chains than in equally common others.

The germline gives CDR1 GTSNPN, CDR2 SVGIG (reference sequence). With 0 bases clipped from V and 6 bases from J, the junction kept 2 bases outside the gene matches. The CDR3 extends over 13 amino acids. This clone appeared a single time. Its antigen is unknown. Researchers ran the PCR with 60 Vbeta and 13 Jbeta primers. Generated by immunoSEQ multiplex PCR, the TCRdb table keeps only in-frame clones and is missing some. Of roughly 130,000 clones detected, over 75% appear once; the ten largest clones hold 5% to 7%. The rearrangement uses TRBV30 and TRBJ2-3, with 8 bases matching TRBD2. The material sequenced was PBMCs. The receptor was isolated from a woman between 35 and 50 years old in good health and CMV-seropositive. In DNA, the CDR3 is TGTGCCTGGAGTGTAGCGGGGGCCGATACGCAGTATTTT. Translated, it gives CAWSVAGADTQYF.